The rows below give T cell receptor beta chains drawn from one sample of a study of T cell changes during pregnancy in multiple sclerosis. This table comes from immunoSEQ multiplex PCR, and its TCRdb copy is limited to in-frame clones, with some not included. The sample lists about 59,000 clones, around nine tenths occurring once. The input for sequencing was peripheral blood, taken in the third trimester of pregnancy. These receptor sequences come from a female donor in good health, enrolled as a control in a pregnancy study. CDR3s include the opening cysteine and the closing phenylalanine or tryptophan. The order of the fields is J gene, clone size, D gene, V gene, CDR3 protein, CDR3 DNA. The D gene is left open where the match is weak. Clone size is shown for a subset of rows, as once, few, many or a class of expanded clone.

TRBJ2-1 | . | . | TRBV9 | CASSVGGLNEQFF | TGTGCCAGCAGCGTAGGGGGCCTAAATGAGCAGTTCTTC
TRBJ2-3 | few | . | TRBV4-2 | CASSQDKGGGTDTQYF | TGTGCCAGCAGCCAAGATAAGGGGGGGGGCACAGATACGCAGTATTTT
TRBJ2-7 | . | . | TRBV6-5 | CASSMIREIYEQYF | TGTGCCAGCAGTATGATACGGGAGATCTACGAGCAGTACTTC
TRBJ1-2 | once | TRBD1 | TRBV2 | CASKAGTGYTF | TGTGCCAGCAAGGCGGGGACAGGGTACACCTTC
TRBJ2-2 | . | TRBD1 | TRBV5-1 | CASSPTGGATGELFF | TGCGCCAGCAGCCCGACAGGGGGCGCGACCGGGGAGCTGTTTTTT
TRBJ1-5 | . | . | TRBV28 | CASTLPPGNGNQPQHF | TGTGCCAGCACCCTGCCCCCAGGGAACGGCAATCAGCCCCAGCATTTT
TRBJ1-2 | . | TRBD1 | TRBV19 | CASGPGQHYGYTF | TGTGCCAGTGGCCCGGGACAGCACTATGGCTACACCTTC
TRBJ1-1 | . | TRBD1 | TRBV6-5 | CASRRTGMGNTEAFF | TGTGCCAGCCGTCGGACAGGGATGGGGAACACTGAAGCTTTCTTT
TRBJ2-3 | . | TRBD2 | TRBV4-2 | CASSPTSGRGSYDTQYF | TGTGCCAGCAGCCCAACTAGCGGGAGGGGGTCGTATGATACGCAGTATTTT
TRBJ1-3 | . | . | TRBV23-1 | CASSHSTPGSSGNTIYF | TGCGCCAGCAGTCATTCAACGCCGGGGAGCTCTGGAAACACCATATATTTT
TRBJ1-1 | . | . | TRBV7-9 | CASSRHHTEAFF | TGTGCCAGCAGCCGACATCACACTGAAGCTTTCTTT
TRBJ2-7 | once | TRBD2 | TRBV4-1 | CASEAGGGNYEQYF | TGCGCCAGCGAAGCGGGAGGCGGAAACTACGAGCAGTACTTC
TRBJ2-2 | few | TRBD1 | TRBV4-3 | CASSQGQTNTGELFF | TGCGCCAGCAGCCAGGGACAGACGAACACCGGGGAGCTGTTTTTT
TRBJ2-7 | . | . | TRBV15 | CATSRDLQGPYEQYF | TGTGCCACCAGCAGAGATTTGCAGGGTCCCTACGAGCAGTACTTC
TRBJ1-2 | . | TRBD1 | TRBV11-3 | CASSFQGDGYTF | TGTGCCAGCAGCTTCCAGGGGGATGGCTACACCTTC
TRBJ1-1 | once | . | TRBV7-2 | CASSLEGRPGEAFF | TGTGCCAGCAGCTTAGAAGGGCGCCCAGGGGAAGCTTTCTTT
TRBJ2-5 | . | TRBD2 | TRBV9 | CASSVGGSRETQYF | TGTGCCAGCAGCGTAGGCGGGAGTCGAGAGACCCAGTACTTC